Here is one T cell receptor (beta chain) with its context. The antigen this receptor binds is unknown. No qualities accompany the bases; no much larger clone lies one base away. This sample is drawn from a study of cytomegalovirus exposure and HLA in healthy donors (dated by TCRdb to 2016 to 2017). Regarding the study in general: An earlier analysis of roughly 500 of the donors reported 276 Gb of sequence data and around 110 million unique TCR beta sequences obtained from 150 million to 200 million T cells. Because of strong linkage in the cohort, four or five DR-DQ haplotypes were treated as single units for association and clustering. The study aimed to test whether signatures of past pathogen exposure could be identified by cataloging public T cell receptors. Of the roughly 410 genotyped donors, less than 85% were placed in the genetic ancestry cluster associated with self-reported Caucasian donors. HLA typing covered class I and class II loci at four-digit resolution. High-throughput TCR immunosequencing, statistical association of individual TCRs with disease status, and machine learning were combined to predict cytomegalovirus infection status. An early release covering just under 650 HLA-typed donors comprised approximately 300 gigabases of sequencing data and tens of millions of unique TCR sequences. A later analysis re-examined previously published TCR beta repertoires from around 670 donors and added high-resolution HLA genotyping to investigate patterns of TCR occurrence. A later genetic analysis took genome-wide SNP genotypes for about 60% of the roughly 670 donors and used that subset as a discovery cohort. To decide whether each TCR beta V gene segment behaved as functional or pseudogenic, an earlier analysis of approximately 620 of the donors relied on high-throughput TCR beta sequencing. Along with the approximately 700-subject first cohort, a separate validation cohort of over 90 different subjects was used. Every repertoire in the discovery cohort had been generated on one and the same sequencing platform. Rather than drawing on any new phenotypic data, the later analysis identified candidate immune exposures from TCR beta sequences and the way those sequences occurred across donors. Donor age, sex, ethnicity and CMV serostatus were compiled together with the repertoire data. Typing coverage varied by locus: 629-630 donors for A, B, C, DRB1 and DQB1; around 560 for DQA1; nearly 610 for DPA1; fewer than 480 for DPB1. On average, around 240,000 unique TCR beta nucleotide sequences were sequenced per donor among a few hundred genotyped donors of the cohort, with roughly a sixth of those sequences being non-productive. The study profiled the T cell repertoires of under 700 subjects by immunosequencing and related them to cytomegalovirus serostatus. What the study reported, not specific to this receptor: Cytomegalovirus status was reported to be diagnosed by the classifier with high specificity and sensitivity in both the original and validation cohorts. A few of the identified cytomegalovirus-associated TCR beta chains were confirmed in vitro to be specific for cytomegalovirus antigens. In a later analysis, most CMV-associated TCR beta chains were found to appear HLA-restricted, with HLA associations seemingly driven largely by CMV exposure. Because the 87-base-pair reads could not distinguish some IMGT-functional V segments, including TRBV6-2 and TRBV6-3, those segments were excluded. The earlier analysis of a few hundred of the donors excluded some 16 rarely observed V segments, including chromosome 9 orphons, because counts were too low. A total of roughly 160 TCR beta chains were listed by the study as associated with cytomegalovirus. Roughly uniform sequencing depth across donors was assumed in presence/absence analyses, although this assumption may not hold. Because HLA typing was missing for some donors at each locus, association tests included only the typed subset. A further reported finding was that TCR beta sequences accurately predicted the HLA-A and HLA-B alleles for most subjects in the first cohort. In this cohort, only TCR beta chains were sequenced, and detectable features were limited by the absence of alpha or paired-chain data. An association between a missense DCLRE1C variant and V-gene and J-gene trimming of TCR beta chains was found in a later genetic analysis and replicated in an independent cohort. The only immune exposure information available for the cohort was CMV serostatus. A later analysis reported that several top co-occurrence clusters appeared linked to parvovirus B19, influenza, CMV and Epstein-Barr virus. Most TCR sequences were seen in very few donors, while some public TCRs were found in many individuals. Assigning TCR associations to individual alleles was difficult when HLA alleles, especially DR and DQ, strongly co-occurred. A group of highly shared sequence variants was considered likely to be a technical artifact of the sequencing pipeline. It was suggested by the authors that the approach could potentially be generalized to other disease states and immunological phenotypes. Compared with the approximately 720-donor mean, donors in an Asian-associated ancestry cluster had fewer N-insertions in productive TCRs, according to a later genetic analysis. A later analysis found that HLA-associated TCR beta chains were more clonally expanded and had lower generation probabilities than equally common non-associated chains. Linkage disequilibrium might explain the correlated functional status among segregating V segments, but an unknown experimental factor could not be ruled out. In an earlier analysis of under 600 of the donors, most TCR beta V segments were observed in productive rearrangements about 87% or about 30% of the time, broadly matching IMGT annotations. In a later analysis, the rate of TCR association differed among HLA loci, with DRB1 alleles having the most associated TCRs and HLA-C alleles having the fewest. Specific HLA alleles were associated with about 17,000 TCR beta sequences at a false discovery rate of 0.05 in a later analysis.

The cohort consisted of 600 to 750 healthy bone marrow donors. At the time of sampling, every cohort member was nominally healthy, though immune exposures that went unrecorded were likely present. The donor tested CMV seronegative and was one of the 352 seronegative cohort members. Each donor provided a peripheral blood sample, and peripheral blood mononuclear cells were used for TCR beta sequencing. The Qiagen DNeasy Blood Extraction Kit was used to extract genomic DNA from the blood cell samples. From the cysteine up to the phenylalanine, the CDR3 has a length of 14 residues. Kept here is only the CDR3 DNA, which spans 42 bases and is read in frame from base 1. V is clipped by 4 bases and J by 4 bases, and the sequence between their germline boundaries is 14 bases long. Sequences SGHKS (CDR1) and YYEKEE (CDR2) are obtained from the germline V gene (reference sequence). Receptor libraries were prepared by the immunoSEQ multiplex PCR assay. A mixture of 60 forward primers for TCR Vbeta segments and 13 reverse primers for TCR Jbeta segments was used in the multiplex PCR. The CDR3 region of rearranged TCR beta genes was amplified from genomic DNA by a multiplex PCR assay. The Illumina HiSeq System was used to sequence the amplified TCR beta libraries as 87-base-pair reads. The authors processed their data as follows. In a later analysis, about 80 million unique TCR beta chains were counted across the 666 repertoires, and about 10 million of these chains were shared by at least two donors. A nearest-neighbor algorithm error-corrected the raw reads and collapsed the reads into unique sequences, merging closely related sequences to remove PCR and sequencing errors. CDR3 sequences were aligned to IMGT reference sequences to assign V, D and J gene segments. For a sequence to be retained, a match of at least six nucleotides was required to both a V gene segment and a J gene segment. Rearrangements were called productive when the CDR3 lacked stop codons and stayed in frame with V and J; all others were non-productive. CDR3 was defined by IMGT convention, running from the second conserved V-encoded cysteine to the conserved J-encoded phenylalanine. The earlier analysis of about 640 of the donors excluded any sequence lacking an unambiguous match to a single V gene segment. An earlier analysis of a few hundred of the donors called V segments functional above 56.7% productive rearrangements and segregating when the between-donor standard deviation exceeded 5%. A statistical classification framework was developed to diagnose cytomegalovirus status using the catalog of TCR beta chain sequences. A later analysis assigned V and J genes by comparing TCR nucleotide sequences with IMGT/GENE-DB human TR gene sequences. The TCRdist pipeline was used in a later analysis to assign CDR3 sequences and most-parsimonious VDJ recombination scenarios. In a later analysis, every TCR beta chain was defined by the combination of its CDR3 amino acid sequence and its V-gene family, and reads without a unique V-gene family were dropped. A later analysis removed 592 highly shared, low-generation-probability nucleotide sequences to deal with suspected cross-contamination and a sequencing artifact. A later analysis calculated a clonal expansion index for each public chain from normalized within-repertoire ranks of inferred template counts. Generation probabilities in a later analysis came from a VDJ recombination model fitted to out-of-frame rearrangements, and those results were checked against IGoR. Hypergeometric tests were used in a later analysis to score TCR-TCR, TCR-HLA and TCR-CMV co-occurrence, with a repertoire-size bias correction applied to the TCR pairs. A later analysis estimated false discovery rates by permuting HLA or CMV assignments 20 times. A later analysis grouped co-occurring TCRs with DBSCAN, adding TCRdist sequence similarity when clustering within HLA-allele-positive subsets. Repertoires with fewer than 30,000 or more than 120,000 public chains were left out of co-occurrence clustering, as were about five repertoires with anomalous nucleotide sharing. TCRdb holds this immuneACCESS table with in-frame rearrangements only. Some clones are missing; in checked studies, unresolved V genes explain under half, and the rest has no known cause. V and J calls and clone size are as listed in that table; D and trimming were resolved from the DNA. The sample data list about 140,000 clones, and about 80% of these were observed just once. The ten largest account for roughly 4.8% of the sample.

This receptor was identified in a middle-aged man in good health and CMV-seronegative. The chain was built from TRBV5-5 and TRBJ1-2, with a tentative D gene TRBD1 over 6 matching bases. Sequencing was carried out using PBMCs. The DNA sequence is TGTGCCAGCAGCCTACCGACAGGAATCTATGGCTACACCTTC. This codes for CASSLPTGIYGYTF.